This T cell receptor beta chain emerged from a study of T cell repertoires in cytomegalovirus infection. The overall study: Recently identified HLA-C-restricted CMV epitopes were used, and well-studied HLA-B-restricted CMV epitopes were used as well. Based on public TCR beta signatures, there were indications of CMV infection and of a matching HLA type. Study conclusions and caveats: In two of eight donors, the top clonotype was HLA-C-restricted CMV-specific. CMV carriers with the relevant HLA were identified by cumulative public TCR beta family frequency.

Concerning this clonotype itself: Its antigen is not known. The germline gene is not matched at one end of the junction; a read error may be the cause.

Germline loops: CDR1 SGHVS, CDR2 FNYEAQ. The CDR3 has 19 residues. From the reads, TCRdb called clonotypes with MiXCR, one entry per CDR3 protein. The data show more than 30,000 distinct CDR3 sequences, 40% to 65% seen once. V usage is TRBV7-6 and J usage is TRBJ2-1; 12 bases are a match to TRBD1. The source was CD8+ T cells from cultured PBMCs, collected from culture after CMV antigen stimulation. This clonotype originated in a human donor in good health (CMV status not recorded). Some clones in this sample may be carry-over from other donors' samples. CDR3 coding DNA: TGTGCTAGCAGCGAGGGACAGGGGGCAAGGAGACTAGCACTCAATGAGCAGTTCTTC. The encoded protein is CASSEGQGARRLALNEQFF.